This passage covers 15 T cell receptor beta chains from one sample sequenced in a study of monozygotic twins with inflammatory bowel disease. TCRdb derives one entry per CDR3 protein from the 5' RACE reads, leaving out DNA. This listing includes 200,000 to 250,000 distinct CDR3 sequences. What was sequenced was blood. The receptors originated from a human donor with ulcerative colitis or Crohn's disease, or a healthy co-twin of an affected twin (not recorded which).

This chain joins TRBV27 and TRBJ1-6; with no DNA, the TCRdb D assignment of TRBD1 cannot be verified. CDR1 is MNHEY and CDR2 is SMNVEV in the germline V gene (reference sequence). This CDR3 has 17 amino acids. This CDR3 reads CASSQTSGTGYNSPLHF.

This sequence joins TRBV27 and TRBJ2-3; the TCRdb D gene call, TRBD1, has no DNA to confirm it. This CDR3 is 15 amino acids long. Germline CDR1 reads MNHEY; CDR2 reads SMNVEV (reference sequence). CDR3: CASSSDRTKGDTQYF.

This rearrangement joins TRBV20-1 to TRBJ1-1; TCRdb's assignment of TRBD1 cannot be checked, as there is no DNA. CDR1 is DFQATT, CDR2 SNEGSKA, per germline (reference sequence). There are 13 residues in the CDR3. This chain's CDR3 is CSATGQAYTEAFF.

The genes are TRBV6-2 or TRBV6-3 and TRBJ2-5; lacking DNA, the TRBD1 call made by TCRdb goes unchecked. This CDR3 region has 17 residues. The germline V gene encodes CDR1 MNHEY and CDR2 SVGEGT. The CDR3 reads CASRPWKQGLRKETQYF.

This chain connects TRBV5-1 to TRBJ2-3; with no DNA, the TCRdb D assignment of TRBD2 cannot be verified. The CDR3 consists of 16 residues. The V gene's germline CDR1 is SGHRS and CDR2 YFSETQ. The CDR3 is CASSRREAVRTDTQYF.

The chain couples TRBV5-6 to TRBJ1-3. This CDR3 has 15 residues. From germline, CDR1 is SGHDT and CDR2 YYEEEE. This chain's CDR3 is CASSFGDFSGNTIYF.

This chain uses TRBV2 with TRBJ2-6; TCRdb's assignment of TRBD1 cannot be checked, as there is no DNA. The CDR3 spans 15 residues. The germline V gene encodes CDR1 SNHLY and CDR2 FYNNEI. The chain's CDR3 is CASKIGGTGANVLTF. The variable domain in full, completed from reference TRBV2 and TRBJ2-6, reads EPEVTQTPSHQVTQMGQEVILRCVPISNHLYFYWYRQILGQKVEFLVSFYNNEISEKSEIFDDQFSVERPDGSNFTLKIRSTKLEDSAMYFCASKIGGTGANVLTFGAGSRLTVL.

The CDR3 loop is CASSQDLNSGNTIYF. V usage is TRBV3-1 and J usage is TRBJ1-3. The CDR3 has 15 residues. Germline CDR1 reads LGHDT; CDR2 reads YNNKEL (reference sequence).

The rearrangement joins TRBV11-2 to TRBJ2-3; TCRdb gives TRBD1 as the D gene, but with no DNA this cannot be confirmed. In germline, CDR1 is SGHAT, CDR2 FQNNGV. The CDR3 is made up of 13 amino acids. The CDR3 reads CASSQGGPDTQYF.

V and J are TRBV5-6 and TRBJ2-7; the TCRdb call, TRBD2, lacks DNA for checking. The length of the CDR3 is 15 residues. CDR1 is SGHDT, CDR2 YYEEEE, per germline. Here the CDR3 reads CASSFPGLQNYEQYF.

V gene TRBV2 combines with J gene TRBJ2-7. The CDR3 sequence is 12 residues long. Germline V gene lookup returns CDR1 SNHLY and CDR2 FYNNEI. The chain's CDR3 is CASSTGDWEQYF.

V and J are TRBV5-1 and TRBJ2-7; the TCRdb D gene call, TRBD2, has no DNA to confirm it. The CDR3 runs to 15 residues. CDR1 is SGHRS, CDR2 YFSETQ, per germline. This CDR3 reads CASSFTLAETYEQYF. The full variable domain, rest sourced from reference TRBV5-1 and TRBJ2-7, is KAGVTQTPRYLIKTRGQQVTLSCSPISGHRSVSWYQQTPGQGLQFLFEYFSETQRNKGNFPGRFSGRQFSNSRSEMNVSTLELGDSALYLCASSFTLAETYEQYFGPGTRLTVT.

J is TRBJ1-5 and V is TRBV19. The CDR3 sequence is 15 residues long. Germline V gene sequence: CDR1 LNHDA, CDR2 SQIVND (reference sequence). CDR3 loop: CASSIADYSNQPQHF.

The J gene is TRBJ2-1, the V gene TRBV9. CDR3 length equals 12 residues. The germline V gene encodes CDR1 SGDLS and CDR2 YYNGEE. The CDR3 region is CASSVLDNEQFF.

The chain joins TRBV7-6 to TRBJ2-7; no DNA is available, so the TRBD2 call from TCRdb remains unchecked. This CDR3 region has 15 residues. CDR1 and CDR2 from the germline V gene are SGHVS and FNYEAQ. CDR3 in amino acids: CASSLTSGASYEQYF.